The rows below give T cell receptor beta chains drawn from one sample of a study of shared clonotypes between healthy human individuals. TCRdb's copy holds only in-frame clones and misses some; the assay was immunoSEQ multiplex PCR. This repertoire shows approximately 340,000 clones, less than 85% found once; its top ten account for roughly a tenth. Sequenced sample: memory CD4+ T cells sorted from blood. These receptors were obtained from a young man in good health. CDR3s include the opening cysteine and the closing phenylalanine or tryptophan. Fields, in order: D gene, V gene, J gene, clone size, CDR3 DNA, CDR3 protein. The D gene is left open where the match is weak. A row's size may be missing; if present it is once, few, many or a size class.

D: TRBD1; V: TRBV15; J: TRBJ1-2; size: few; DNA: TGTGCCACCAGCATCACCCGGGACAGGGGCTATGGCTACACCTTC; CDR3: CATSITRDRGYGYTF
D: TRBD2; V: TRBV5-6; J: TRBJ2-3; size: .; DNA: TGTGCCAGCAGCTCGGGACTAGCGGGGACCACAGATACGCAGTATTTT; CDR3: CASSSGLAGTTDTQYF
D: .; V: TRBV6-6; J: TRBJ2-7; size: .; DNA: TGTGCCAGCACCCAGACAGGAACCTACGAGCAGTACTTC; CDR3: CASTQTGTYEQYF
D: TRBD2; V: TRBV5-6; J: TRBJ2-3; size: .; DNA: TGTGCCAGCAGCTTGGGCGGGGGAAGCACAGATACGCAGTATTTT; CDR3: CASSLGGGSTDTQYF
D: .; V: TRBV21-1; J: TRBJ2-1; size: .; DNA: TGTGCCAGCAGCAAAGAGAAGGGCGGGAGGAACGGGTACAATGAGCAGTTCTTC; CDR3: CASSKEKGGRNGYNEQFF
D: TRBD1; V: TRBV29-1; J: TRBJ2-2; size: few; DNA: TGCAGCGTGGAGGGACAGGAGGTCGCCGGGGAGCTGTTTTTT; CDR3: CSVEGQEVAGELFF
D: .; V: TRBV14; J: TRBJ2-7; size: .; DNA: TGTGCCAGCAGCCAAGGGGTAAGGGGGTACGAGCAGTACTTC; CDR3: CASSQGVRGYEQYF
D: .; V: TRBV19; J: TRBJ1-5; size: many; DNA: TGTGCCAGTCGTACGGGGGATAGCAATCAGCCCCAGCATTTT; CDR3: CASRTGDSNQPQHF
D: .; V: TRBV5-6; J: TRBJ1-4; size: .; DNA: TGTGCCAGCAGCTTTGGGACTGCGGCACTTCGCAATGAAAAACTGTTTTTT; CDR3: CASSFGTAALRNEKLFF
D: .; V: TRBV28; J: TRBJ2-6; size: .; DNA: TGTGCCAGCGGGTTAGTTAGGGGACAAAGCTCTGGGGCCAACGTCCTGACTTTC; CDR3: CASGLVRGQSSGANVLTF
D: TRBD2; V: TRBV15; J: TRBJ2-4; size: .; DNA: TGTGCCACCAGCAGAGGGGGAGGGGAGGACATTCAGTACTTC; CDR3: CATSRGGGEDIQYF
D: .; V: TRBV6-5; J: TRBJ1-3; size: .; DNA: TGTGCCAGCAGCCGAGGGGGTACTGGAAACACCATATATTTT; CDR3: CASSRGGTGNTIYF
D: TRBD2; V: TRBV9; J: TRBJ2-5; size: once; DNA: TGTGCCAGCAGCGCCCGCGGACTAGCAGGGGAGACCCAGTACTTC; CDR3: CASSARGLAGETQYF
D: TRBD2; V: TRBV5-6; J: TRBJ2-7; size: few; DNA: TGTGCCAGCAGCCACATCGCTAGCGGGGGATACGAGCAGTACTTC; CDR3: CASSHIASGGYEQYF
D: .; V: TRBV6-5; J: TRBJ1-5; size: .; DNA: TGTGCCAGCAGTCAAGGGGGACTGGGTCAGCCCCAGCATTTT; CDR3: CASSQGGLGQPQHF
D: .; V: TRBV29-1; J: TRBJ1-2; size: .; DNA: TGCAGCGTCCTACGGACGGGAGACGACTATGGCTACACCTTC; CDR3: CSVLRTGDDYGYTF
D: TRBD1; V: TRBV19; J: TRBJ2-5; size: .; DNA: TGTGCCAGTAGTGCGATTACAGGGGAAGAGACCCAGTACTTC; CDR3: CASSAITGEETQYF
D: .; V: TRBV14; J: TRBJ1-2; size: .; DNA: TGTGCCAGCAGCCAAGTGGGACCTTCTAACTATGGCTACACCTTC; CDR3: CASSQVGPSNYGYTF
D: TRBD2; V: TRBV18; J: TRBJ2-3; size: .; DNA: TGTGCCAGCTCAGGGGGGACTACCTTCACAGATACGCAGTATTTT; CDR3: CASSGGTTFTDTQYF
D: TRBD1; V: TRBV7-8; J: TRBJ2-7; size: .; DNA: TGTGCCAGCAGCGTAGGGACAGGGGGCTCCTACGAGCAGTACTTC; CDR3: CASSVGTGGSYEQYF
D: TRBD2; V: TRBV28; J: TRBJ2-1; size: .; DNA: TGTGCCAGCAGCCGTAATCTCTTCGGGACTAGCAGTTACAATGAGCAGTTCTTC; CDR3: CASSRNLFGTSSYNEQFF
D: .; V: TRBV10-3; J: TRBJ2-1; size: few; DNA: TGTGCCATCAGTGAGAGGCACCTTAACAATGAGCAGTTCTTC; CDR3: CAISERHLNNEQFF
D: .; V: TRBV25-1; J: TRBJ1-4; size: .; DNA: TGTGCCAGCAGTGCTCCGGGACCAACTAATGAAAAACTGTTTTTT; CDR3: CASSAPGPTNEKLFF
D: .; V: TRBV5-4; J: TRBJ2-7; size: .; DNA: TGTGCCAGCAGCTGGATAGCCGCGGAGGAGCAGTACTTC; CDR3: CASSWIAAEEQYF
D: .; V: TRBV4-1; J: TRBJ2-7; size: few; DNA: TGCGCCAGCAGCCTTCCTGGGCTCCCCCCGCACTTC; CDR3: CASSLPGLPPHF
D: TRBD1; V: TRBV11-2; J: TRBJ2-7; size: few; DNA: TGTGCCAGCAGCTCGAGCGGAGACTTTGGGACAGGGGTCGAGCAGTACTTC; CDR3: CASSSSGDFGTGVEQYF
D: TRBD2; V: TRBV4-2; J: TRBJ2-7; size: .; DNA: TGTGCCAGCAGCCTCCGTGTAGCGGGAGGGCCGGGGCGCTCCTACGAGCAGTACTTC; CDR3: CASSLRVAGGPGRSYEQYF
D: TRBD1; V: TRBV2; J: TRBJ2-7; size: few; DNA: TGTGCCAGGGGAAGGGACAGCTCCTACGAGCAGTACTTC; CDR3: CARGRDSSYEQYF
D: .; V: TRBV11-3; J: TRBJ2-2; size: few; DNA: TGTGCCAGCAGCTTAATCGCGATGACGGACACCGGGGAGCTGTTTTTT; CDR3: CASSLIAMTDTGELFF
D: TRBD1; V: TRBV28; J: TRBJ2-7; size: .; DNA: TGTGCCAGCAGTTCCAGAGGGTCGCCGGGACAGGGGGCTGGAGAGCAGTACTTC; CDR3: CASSSRGSPGQGAGEQYF
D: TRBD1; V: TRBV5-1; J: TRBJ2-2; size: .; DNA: TGCGCCAGCAGCATACAGGGGGCCGACACCGGGGAGCTGTTTTTT; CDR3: CASSIQGADTGELFF
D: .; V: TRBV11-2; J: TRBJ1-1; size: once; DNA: TGTGCCAGCAGCTTAGATTACAGAGTCGCTTTCTTT; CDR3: CASSLDYRVAFF
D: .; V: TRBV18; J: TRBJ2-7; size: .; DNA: TGTGCCAGCTCACCAAAAGCCGACTACGAGCAGTACTTC; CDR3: CASSPKADYEQYF
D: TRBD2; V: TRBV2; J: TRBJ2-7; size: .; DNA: TGTGCCAGCAATCTAGCGGGAGGGCCCCACGAGCAGTACTTC; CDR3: CASNLAGGPHEQYF
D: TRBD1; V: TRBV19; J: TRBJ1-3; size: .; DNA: TGTGCCAGTAGAAAAAGCGGACCACAGGGGGCTGGAAACACCATATATTTT; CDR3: CASRKSGPQGAGNTIYF
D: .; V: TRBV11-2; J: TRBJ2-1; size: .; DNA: TGTGCCAGCAGCCGCCGGGAACTTGAGCAGTTCTTC; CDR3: CASSRRELEQFF
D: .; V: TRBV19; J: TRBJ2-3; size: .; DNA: TGTGCCAGTAGTAGGTCTTGGAGGAGGGCCCACACAGATACGCAGTATTTT; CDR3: CASSRSWRRAHTDTQYF
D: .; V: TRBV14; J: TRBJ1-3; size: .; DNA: TGTGCCAGCAGCCAAGTGGCCGGTAATCGGGGCGCCATATATTTT; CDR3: CASSQVAGNRGAIYF
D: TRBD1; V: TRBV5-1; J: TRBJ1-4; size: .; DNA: TGCGCCAGCAGGGGACAGGGGGCGATTTCTGAAAAACTGTTTTTT; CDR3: CASRGQGAISEKLFF
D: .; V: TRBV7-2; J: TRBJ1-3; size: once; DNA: TGTGCCAGCAGCTTGGACAGTCAAAACACCATATATTTT; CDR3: CASSLDSQNTIYF
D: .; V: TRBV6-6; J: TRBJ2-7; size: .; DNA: TGTGCCAGCAGTTATTGGCCCTACGAGCAGTACTTC; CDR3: CASSYWPYEQYF
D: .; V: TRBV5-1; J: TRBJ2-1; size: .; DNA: TGCGCCAGCAGCTTGGCCTTAGGAGCGACGGATGAGCAGTTCTTC; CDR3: CASSLALGATDEQFF
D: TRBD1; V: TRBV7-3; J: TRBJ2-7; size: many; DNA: TGTGCCAGCAGCTTGTCAGGGGGCAACGACGAGCAGTACTTC; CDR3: CASSLSGGNDEQYF
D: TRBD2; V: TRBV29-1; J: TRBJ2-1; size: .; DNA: TGCAGCGTTGAAGGAGGCGAAGAGACTAGCGGGAGTTCCTACAATGAGCAGTTCTTC; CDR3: CSVEGGEETSGSSYNEQFF